What follows are 20 T cell receptor beta chains derived from one specimen sequenced in a study of blood T cell repertoires in COVID-19. Clones were sequenced by immunoSEQ multiplex PCR, and TCRdb holds only the in-frame ones, with some missing. The data show about 170,000 clones, roughly 86% seen once. Input material: peripheral blood. These receptors were obtained from a man in his sixties or seventies with acute or convalescent COVID-19.

In nucleotides, the CDR3 is TGTGCCAGCAGCCGCACTTTGGGACAGGCGTTTACAGATACGCAGTATTTT. This gives the protein CASSRTLGQAFTDTQYF. The chain employs TRBV3-1 (or the pseudogene TRBV3-2) and TRBJ2-3; 8 bases are a match to TRBD1. CDR1 and CDR2 (germline): LGHDT, YNNKEL (reference sequence). This CDR3 contains 17 residues. After removal of 4 bases from V and 3 bases from J, the junction contained 12 bases not matched to a gene.

This chain connects TRBV5-1 to TRBJ2-5; maybe TRBD2 (5 bases). Germline CDR1 and CDR2: SGHRS and YFSETQ. V was pared by 0 bases and J by 5 bases, with 11 bases between. The CDR3 has 14 amino acids. The CDR3 loop is CASSLALPGETQYF. The CDR3 nucleotides read TGCGCCAGCAGCTTGGCCCTCCCGGGGGAGACCCAGTACTTC.

CDR3 bases: TGTGCCAGCAAAGAGCAATTTGCCTCTGGAAACACCATATATTTT. Protein product: CASKEQFASGNTIYF. The chain carries TRBV28 and TRBJ1-3; D is unresolved. CDR1 and CDR2 from the germline V gene are MDHEN and SYDVKM. Trimming removed 7 bases at V and 0 bases at J, with 13 bases between. CDR3 size: 15 residues.

This chain connects TRBV18 to TRBJ2-7, with a possible D match to TRBD1 (6 bases). This CDR3 region has 14 residues. V lost 3 bases and J lost 1, with 10 bases in between. CDR1 is KGHSH and CDR2 is LQKENI in the germline V gene. The CDR3 nucleotides read TGTGCCAGCTCACCTAGACAGGATTCCTACGAGCAGTACTTC. It yields the protein CASSPRQDSYEQYF.

The J gene is TRBJ1-2, the V gene TRBV6-5, with TRBD1 matching 7 bases. Germline V lookup: CDR1 MNHEY, CDR2 SVGAGI. With V trimmed by 6 bases and J by 4 bases, 11 bases remained unmatched. This CDR3 comprises 15 residues. The CDR3 sequence: CASSPQWDSFYGYTF. CDR3 DNA: TGTGCCAGCAGCCCCCAGTGGGACAGCTTCTATGGCTACACCTTC.

The chain uses TRBV5-1 and TRBJ2-3; 8 bases fit TRBD2. Germline CDR1 SGHRS, CDR2 YFSETQ. The ends lost 3 bases at V and 0 bases at J; junction bases unmatched: 6. CDR3 length equals 16 residues. CDR3 region: CASSWGVAGSTDTQYF. The CDR3 DNA reads TGCGCCAGCAGCTGGGGGGTAGCGGGGAGCACAGATACGCAGTATTTT.

The chain combines TRBV5-4 with TRBJ1-6; no firm D call. The CDR3 totals 13 residues. From germline, CDR1 is SGHNT and CDR2 YYREEE (reference sequence). Trimming cost V 0 bases and J 8 bases, with 6 bases left between them. The CDR3 DNA reads as TGTGCCAGCAGCTTGGAACGCGATTCACCCCTCCACTTT. It translates to CASSLERDSPLHF. The full variable domain, in which reference TRBV5-4 and TRBJ1-6 provide the parts outside the CDR3, is ETGVTQSPTHLIKTRGQQVTLRCSSQSGHNTVSWYQQALGQGPQFIFQYYREEENGRGNFPPRFSGLQFPNYSSELNVNALELDDSALYLCASSLERDSPLHFGNGTRLTVT.

The DNA for the CDR3 is TGTGCCAGCAGCGTCAACAGGGCCAGGACCTACGAGCAGTACTTC. Amino acids: CASSVNRARTYEQYF. V usage is TRBV7-3 and J usage is TRBJ2-7; possible D gene TRBD1, 6 bases. The germline gives CDR1 SGHTA, CDR2 FQGTGA. This CDR3 region has 15 residues. Trimming took 5 bases from V and 2 from J, leaving 16 bases between them.

The chain is built from TRBV5-1 and TRBJ2-3, with D possibly TRBD2 on 5 matching bases. This CDR3 has 14 residues. With 6 bases removed from V and 2 bases from J, the gap between germline ends came to 13 bases. Germline values: CDR1 SGHRS, CDR2 YFSETQ. The CDR3 is CASTPSGNTDTQYF. CDR3 coding DNA: TGCGCCAGCACCCCCTCGGGGAACACAGATACGCAGTATTTT.

The chain has TRBV27 and TRBJ1-2; D may be TRBD1 (6 bases). The CDR3 length is 14 residues. With 2 bases removed from V and 7 bases from J, the gap between germline ends came to 14 bases. From germline, CDR1 is MNHEY and CDR2 SMNVEV (reference sequence). Written as DNA, the CDR3 is TGTGCCAGCAGTTTAGTATCTTCCAGGGGTGGCTACACCTTC. Protein: CASSLVSSRGGYTF.

The V gene is TRBV5-5, the J gene TRBJ2-4, with a possible D match to TRBD1 (6 bases). The CDR3 length is 14 residues. Germline V gives CDR1 SGHKS, CDR2 YYEKEE (reference sequence). The V end was cut by 3 bases, the J end by 8 bases, with 15 bases between. The CDR3: CASSWGQESDIQYF. The CDR3 region has the DNA TGTGCCAGCAGCTGGGGGCAGGAATCGGACATTCAGTACTTC.

V gene TRBV6-1 combines with J gene TRBJ1-1, with TRBD1 matching over 9 bases. The germline CDR1 and CDR2 sequences are MNHNS and SASEGT. The CDR3 spans 14 residues. Losses at the gene ends were 2 bases for V and 10 bases for J; bases not matched to a gene: 8. The CDR3 protein is CASSETDRGMPAFF. CDR3 coding DNA: TGTGCCAGCAGTGAAACGGACAGGGGTATGCCAGCTTTCTTT.

The V gene is TRBV29-1, the J gene TRBJ2-2; D is possibly TRBD2 (5 bases). The length of the CDR3 is 14 residues. CDR1 and CDR2 (germline): SQVTM, ANQGSEA. V lost 1 base to trimming and J lost 4 bases, with 10 bases between them. Here the CDR3 DNA reads TGCAGCGTTGAAGTCTACGAGGGCACCGGGGAGCTGTTTTTT. Protein sequence: CSVEVYEGTGELFF.

This chain uses TRBV10-1 with TRBJ2-4, with D perhaps TRBD2 (5 bases). This CDR3 contains 14 residues. Germline V CDR1 and CDR2: WNHNN, SYGVQD (reference sequence). With 2 bases removed from V and 6 bases from J, the gap between germline ends came to 11 bases. The CDR3 sequence is CASSEAGMGNIQYF. The CDR3 coding sequence is TGCGCCAGCAGTGAGGCCGGGATGGGAAACATTCAGTACTTC.

J is TRBJ1-2 and V is TRBV23-1, with 7 bases fitting TRBD1. TRBV23-1 is sorted into the ORF group, with uncertain function. V dropped 4 bases and J dropped 2; count of bases not matched to a gene: 13. CDR3 length: 17 amino acids. The CDR3 reads CASSPPGRGATNYGYTF. The CDR3 DNA follows: TGCGCCAGCAGTCCGCCCGGCAGGGGGGCCACGAACTATGGCTACACCTTC.

The CDR3 DNA is TGTGCCAGCAGCATCACCGGGACAGATAGTGGCTACACCTTC. It is translated as CASSITGTDSGYTF. The gene calls are TRBV4-2 and TRBJ1-2; the match to TRBD1 covers 7 bases. Per germline, CDR1 LGHNA and CDR2 YNFKEQ. Trimming took 5 bases from V and 7 from J; bases not matched to a gene: 10. CDR3 length: 14 residues.

This chain joins TRBV5-6 and TRBJ2-3; D is uncertain. This CDR3 comprises 15 residues. The germline V gene encodes CDR1 SGHDT and CDR2 YYEEEE. Trimming left V 0 bases short and J 0 bases short, with 8 bases between. CDR3 nucleotide sequence: TGTGCCAGCAGCTTGGAGTTCTACAGCACAGATACGCAGTATTTT. This codes for CASSLEFYSTDTQYF.

This clone was picked up a small number of times. The chain combines TRBV6-1 with TRBJ2-7; tentatively, D is TRBD2 (5 bases). This CDR3 has 15 amino acids. V was clipped by 1 base and J by 2 bases, with 12 bases between them. Per germline, CDR1 MNHNS and CDR2 SASEGT. In nucleotides, the CDR3 is TGTGCCAGCAGTGAAGTAAAGCGGACCACCTACGAGCAGTACTTC. It is translated as CASSEVKRTTYEQYF.

This CDR3 reads CASSRPGTGGWTEAFF. In nucleotides, the CDR3 is TGTGCCAGCTCACGACCCGGGACAGGGGGCTGGACTGAAGCTTTCTTT. V is TRBV18 and J is TRBJ1-1; TRBD1 agrees at 12 bases. V trimming: 4 bases; J trimming: 5 bases; junction bases outside the gene matches: 8. Germline V gene data show CDR1 as KGHSH and CDR2 as LQKENI. The CDR3 has 16 amino acids.

This chain joins TRBV3-1 (or the pseudogene TRBV3-2) and TRBJ2-1; D may be TRBD1 (5 bases). The CDR3 length is 13 residues. Germline CDR1 and CDR2: LGHDT and YNNKEL (reference sequence). V was shortened by 0 bases and J by 9 bases, with 9 bases between the two germline ends. CDR3: CASSQDKRGEQFF. CDR3 bases: TGTGCCAGCAGCCAAGATAAAAGGGGTGAGCAGTTCTTC.